The 31 T cell receptor beta chains presented below share a single source sample, sequenced in a study of CD8 T cells in ankylosing spondylitis. Study findings and constraints: Blood from ankylosing spondylitis patients appeared to carry a characteristic roughly eight-variant TCR beta motif.

These TCRs' antigens remain unknown. TCRdb re-called the 5' RACE reads through MiXCR, storing one row per CDR3 protein. Of approximately 520,000 distinct CDR3 sequences in the sample, approximately 5.3% were seen once. Sequencing input: blood, either unsorted or a sorted T cell fraction (not recorded which). These receptors all stem from a male donor with ankylosing spondylitis.

The rearrangement links TRBV6-1 to TRBJ2-7, with TRBD1 matching over 9 bases. The trim removed 6 bases at V and 3 bases at J, leaving 9 bases unmatched. Germline V gene data show CDR1 as MNHNS and CDR2 as SASEGT. The CDR3 length is 15 residues. The CDR3 region is CASSRGTGWYYEQYF. In nucleotides, the CDR3 is TGTGCCAGCAGCCGTGGGACAGGGTGGTACTACGAGCAGTACTTC.

In this sample, this clonotype turned up many times. One end of the junction is discordant with germline, which a read error may explain. This sequence joins TRBV6-1 and TRBJ2-7; 9 nucleotides agree with TRBD2. The CDR3 runs 16 residues. The germline V gene encodes CDR1 MNHNS and CDR2 SASEGT. The CDR3 spells CASSQATSGRPYEQYF. DNA for the CDR3: TGTGCCAGCAGTCAAGCGACTAGCGGACGACCCTACGAGCAGTACTTC.

The chain couples TRBV20-1 to TRBJ2-1; TRBD2 matches at 8 bases. Germline loops: CDR1 DFQATT, CDR2 SNEGSKA (reference sequence). Unmatched junction bases numbered 19, after V lost 3 bases and J lost 12 bases. The CDR3 has 16 residues. CDR3 residues: CSASRLLAVGSFVQFF. The CDR3 region has the DNA TGCAGTGCTAGCCGACTACTAGCGGTCGGTTCGTTCGTGCAGTTCTTC.

This clonotype has more than one count but fewer than ten. The chain carries TRBV7-8 and TRBJ2-1; TRBD2 aligns across 9 bases. Trimming at V came to 2 bases and at J to 2 bases, leaving 4 bases not matched to a gene. This CDR3 has 16 amino acids. Germline CDR1 is SGHVS and CDR2 is FQNEAQ. The CDR3 nucleotides are TGTGCCAGCAGCTTAAATAGCGGGAGCCCCTACAATGAGCAGTTCTTC. Protein sequence: CASSLNSGSPYNEQFF.

This clonotype was detected ten times or more. This sequence joins TRBV12-3 or TRBV12-4 and TRBJ2-3; D unclear. Trimming took off 5 bases at V and 4 bases at J, with 16 bases between the two ends. This CDR3 contains 15 residues. CDR3 bases: TGTGCCAGCAGTCTACCGGGTTCTACAGCAGATACGCAGTATTTT. This gives the protein CASSLPGSTADTQYF.

The table lists this clonotype with many counts. V is TRBV12-3 or TRBV12-4 and J is TRBJ1-2; no reliable D call. The CDR3 loop spans 13 amino acids. Trimming removed 3 bases at V and 5 bases at J, with 10 bases between. CDR3 sequence reads: CASSFRTTYGYTF. CDR3 nucleotides: TGTGCCAGCAGTTTCCGGACCACTTATGGCTACACCTTC.

This clonotype has ten or more counts. J is TRBJ2-3 and V is TRBV5-1; 7 nucleotides align to TRBD1. The CDR3 runs 15 residues. Unmatched junction bases numbered 5, after V lost 2 bases and J lost 2 bases. CDR1 and CDR2 from the germline V gene are SGHRS and YFSETQ. CDR3: CASSFWDSTTDTQYF. The CDR3 DNA reads as TGCGCCAGCAGCTTTTGGGACAGTACCACAGATACGCAGTATTTT.

The sample holds many counts of this clonotype. The gene calls are TRBV5-1 and TRBJ2-1, with 7 nucleotides matching TRBD1. This CDR3 has 14 residues. Germline V gene sequence: CDR1 SGHRS, CDR2 YFSETQ. V was clipped by 3 bases and J by 4 bases; unmatched bases: 4. CDR3: CASSWDRFYNEQFF. Here the CDR3 DNA reads TGCGCCAGCAGCTGGGACAGATTTTACAATGAGCAGTTCTTC.

This clonotype was seen many times. The chain employs TRBV5-4 and TRBJ1-3, with a possible D match to TRBD1 (5 bases). V dropped 1 base and J dropped 0 bases, with 14 bases sitting between them. This CDR3 has 17 residues. Germline CDR1 reads SGHNT; CDR2 reads YYREEE (reference sequence). CDR3 region: CASSLRSQGYSGNTIYF. CDR3 DNA: TGTGCCAGCAGCTTGAGGTCCCAGGGTTACTCTGGAAACACCATATATTTT.

This clonotype was seen many times. The chain employs TRBV20-1 and TRBJ1-1; TRBD1 is a possible D gene (5 bases). V shed 6 bases and J shed 4 bases, with 18 bases lying between them. Germline V gene data show CDR1 as DFQATT and CDR2 as SNEGSKA (reference sequence). The CDR3 length is 14 residues. CDR3 amino acids: CSAPLVWGGTEAFF. DNA for the CDR3: TGCAGTGCCCCCTTGGTGTGGGGGGGCACTGAAGCTTTCTTT.

This clonotype was counted ten times or more. This chain uses TRBV10-3 with TRBJ2-2; 7 bases map to TRBD2. Germline-derived CDR1 and CDR2 are ENHRY and SYGVKD. J gave up 5 bases and V 3 bases, and 6 bases lay outside the gene matches. The CDR3 contains 15 residues. This CDR3 is CAISEGRESTGELFF. In DNA form, the CDR3 reads TGTGCCATCAGTGAAGGGCGGGAGTCGACCGGGGAGCTGTTTTTT.

Many counts were recorded for this clonotype. In DNA, the CDR3 is TGTGCCAGCAGCTCGACAGATTCAACTAATGAAAAACTGTTTTTT. It codes for CASSSTDSTNEKLFF. The genes are TRBV5-5 and TRBJ1-4, with D tentatively TRBD1 (5 bases). Germline-derived CDR1 and CDR2 are SGHKS and YYEKEE (reference sequence). This CDR3 has 15 amino acids. V was cut by 3 bases and J by 0 bases, with 9 bases left in between. The full variable domain, rest sourced from reference TRBV5-5 and TRBJ1-4, is DAGVTQSPTHLIKTRGQQVTLRCSPISGHKSVSWYQQVLGQGPQFIFQYYEKEERGRGNFPDRFSARQFPNYSSELNVNALLLGDSALYLCASSSTDSTNEKLFFGSGTQLSVL.

This clonotype was counted ten times or more. The V call is TRBV20-1, the J call TRBJ2-7; 7 bases fit TRBD1. The germline V gene encodes CDR1 DFQATT and CDR2 SNEGSKA (reference sequence). V lost 3 bases, J lost 3 bases, and 5 bases stayed unmatched. This CDR3 contains 13 residues. The CDR3 spells CSASRGGGYEQYF. The CDR3 nucleotides are TGCAGTGCTAGTCGAGGGGGCGGCTACGAGCAGTACTTC.

This clonotype occurred many times. The rearrangement links TRBV29-1 to TRBJ2-7, with TRBD1 matching 9 bases. Trimming took 6 bases from V and 0 from J; bases not matched to a gene: 6. There are 14 residues in the CDR3. CDR1 SQVTM and CDR2 ANQGSEA come from the germline V gene. CDR3 region: CSVARDRDSYEQYF. The CDR3 DNA reads as TGCAGCGTCGCTCGGGACAGGGACTCCTACGAGCAGTACTTC.

There are many counts of this clonotype. The chain has TRBV7-2 and TRBJ1-1, with TRBD1 matching over 8 bases. The length of the CDR3 is 15 residues. Trimming took 5 bases from V and 10 from J; bases not matched to a gene: 15. Germline CDR1 is SGHTA and CDR2 is FQGNSA. CDR3 residues: CASSVDRGHSPGAFF. The CDR3 region has the DNA TGTGCCAGCAGCGTAGACAGGGGCCACTCGCCCGGAGCTTTCTTT.

This clonotype was seen many times. The chain couples TRBV20-1 to TRBJ1-2, with 10 bases aligning to TRBD1. Germline V gene sequence: CDR1 DFQATT, CDR2 SNEGSKA (reference sequence). The CDR3 totals 12 residues. Unmatched junction bases numbered 4, after V lost 7 bases and J lost 5 bases. The CDR3 region has the DNA TGCAGTGGGGGACAGGGGTTATATGGCTACACCTTC. Residues: CSGGQGLYGYTF.

This chain links TRBV7-2 with TRBJ1-6; TRBD1 aligns across 7 bases. J gave up 12 bases and V 5 bases, and 4 bases lay outside the gene matches. Per germline, CDR1 SGHTA and CDR2 FQGNSA. CDR3 size: 12 residues. The DNA for the CDR3 is TGTGCCAGCAGCCGGGACAGCCAACCCCTCCACTTT. Translated: CASSRDSQPLHF.

This clonotype has more than one count but fewer than ten. The chain employs TRBV5-5 and TRBJ2-7, with 8 bases fitting TRBD1. V shed 2 bases, J shed 7 bases, and the junction held 14 bases outside the gene matches. Germline V CDR1 and CDR2: SGHKS, YYEKEE (reference sequence). The length of the CDR3 is 16 residues. The CDR3: CASSFSVTGATREQYF. CDR3 nucleotide sequence: TGTGCCAGCAGCTTCTCGGTGACAGGGGCCACACGGGAGCAGTACTTC.

This clonotype was recorded many times. This chain joins TRBV5-1 and TRBJ2-2; the D gene is possibly TRBD1 (7 bases). CDR1 is SGHRS and CDR2 is YFSETQ in the germline V gene. Trimming removed 4 bases from V and 2 bases from J, with 15 bases in between. The CDR3 extends over 16 amino acids. The CDR3: CASSADRRANTGELFF. The DNA of the CDR3 is TGCGCCAGCAGCGCGGACAGGAGGGCCAACACCGGGGAGCTGTTTTTT.

The table lists this clonotype with a few counts. In nucleotides, the CDR3 is TGCGCCAGCAGCGACACCCCGGGGTCCGGGGAGCTGTTTTTT. Translated, it gives CASSDTPGSGELFF. The chain couples TRBV4-1 to TRBJ2-2; tentatively, D is TRBD2 (5 bases). V lost 5 bases, J lost 6 bases, and 13 bases lay in between. The CDR3 runs to 14 residues. Germline CDR1 reads MGHRA; CDR2 reads YSYEKL.

The chain carries TRBV11-2 and TRBJ2-1; D uncertain. This CDR3 has 15 residues. Trimming cost V 4 bases and J 0 bases, with 10 bases left between them. From germline, CDR1 is SGHAT and CDR2 FQNNGV. DNA of the CDR3: TGTGCCAGCAGCTCGAATACGGCCTCCTACAATGAGCAGTTCTTC. Amino acids: CASSSNTASYNEQFF.

At least ten counts were recorded for this clonotype. The V and J genes are TRBV4-3 and TRBJ2-1; 8 positions agree with TRBD2. This CDR3 has 16 residues. J gave up 3 bases and V 0 bases, and 4 bases lay outside the gene matches. Germline lookup yields CDR1 LGHNA and CDR2 YSLEER. CDR3 sequence (DNA): TGCGCCAGCAGCCAAGATTCAAGCGGGAGCTACAATGAGCAGTTCTTC. Encoded protein: CASSQDSSGSYNEQFF.

This clonotype was observed a few times. The chain joins TRBV10-2 to TRBJ2-7, with D uncertain. CDR1 and CDR2 from the germline V gene are WSHSY and SAAADI. V was pared by 7 bases and J by 5 bases, with 12 bases between. CDR3 length equals 12 residues. The CDR3 loop reads CASKLGAHEQYF. CDR3 sequence (DNA): TGCGCCAGCAAGTTGGGCGCCCACGAGCAGTACTTC.

In its sample, this clonotype was seen many times. This chain connects TRBV12-3 or TRBV12-4 to TRBJ2-3; 8 nucleotides match TRBD1. The ends lost 0 bases at V and 5 bases at J; junction bases unmatched: 1. This CDR3 has 14 amino acids. The CDR3 loop reads CASSLATGEDTQYF. The CDR3 DNA sequence: TGTGCCAGCAGTTTAGCGACAGGGGAAGATACGCAGTATTTT.

Many counts were recorded for this clonotype. CDR3 sequence: CASSFFRDNEQFF. The CDR3 coding sequence is TGTGCCAGCAGCTTTTTCCGGGACAATGAGCAGTTCTTC. This sequence joins TRBV7-2 and TRBJ2-1; D unresolved. The germline V gene encodes CDR1 SGHTA and CDR2 FQGNSA. The CDR3 runs to 13 residues. Between the trimmed V and J ends, which lost 3 bases and 5 bases, there was a span of 8 bases.

This clonotype was picked up a small number of times. This chain joins TRBV7-2 and TRBJ2-7, with 7 bases matching TRBD1. V gave up 3 bases and J gave up 2 bases; unmatched junction bases: 7. There are 15 residues in the CDR3. The germline V gene has CDR1 SGHTA and CDR2 FQGNSA. This CDR3 reads CASSFRQGTTYEQYF. For the CDR3, the DNA is TGTGCCAGCAGCTTCAGACAGGGAACAACCTACGAGCAGTACTTC.

This clonotype was recorded at least ten times. V usage is TRBV5-1 and J usage is TRBJ2-7; 7 bases line up with TRBD1. The trim removed 0 bases at V and 1 base at J, leaving 4 bases unmatched. Germline V gene lookup returns CDR1 SGHRS and CDR2 YFSETQ. The CDR3 has 15 residues. CDR3 DNA: TGCGCCAGCAGCTTGGAACAGGGGCGTTCCTACGAGCAGTACTTC. The encoded protein is CASSLEQGRSYEQYF.

The rearrangement uses TRBV6-1 and TRBJ2-7; no reliable D call. Per germline, CDR1 MNHNS and CDR2 SASEGT. Trimming cost V 6 bases and J 5 bases, with 11 bases left between them. The CDR3 totals 12 residues. CDR3 loop: CASRPERNEQYF. DNA of the CDR3: TGTGCCAGCAGGCCAGAAAGAAACGAGCAGTACTTC.

The sample holds many counts of this clonotype. The chain is built from TRBV5-1 and TRBJ1-2; 12 bases fit TRBD1. Germline lookup yields CDR1 SGHRS and CDR2 YFSETQ. The ends lost 3 bases at V and 4 bases at J; junction bases unmatched: 4. The CDR3 covers 15 residues. CDR3 nucleotides: TGCGCCAGCAGCTGGGACAGGGGGCAAAGCTATGGCTACACCTTC. This encodes CASSWDRGQSYGYTF.

This clonotype was counted many times. This chain connects TRBV20-1 to TRBJ1-6; D perhaps matches TRBD1 (6 bases). V was trimmed by 4 bases and J by 3 bases, leaving 13 bases between them. Looked up from germline, CDR1 is DFQATT and CDR2 is SNEGSKA (reference sequence). The CDR3 consists of 15 residues. The CDR3 nucleotides read TGCAGTGCTAAAGGGGGTCGCGGCTATAATTCACCCCTCCACTTT. This codes for CSAKGGRGYNSPLHF.

This clonotype appeared many times. The chain is built from TRBV5-1 and TRBJ2-5; 9 nucleotides line up with TRBD1. CDR3 length equals 14 residues. Germline CDR1 SGHRS, CDR2 YFSETQ. Losses at the gene ends were 1 base for V and 5 bases for J; bases not matched to a gene: 3. In DNA form, the CDR3 reads TGCGCCAGCAGCTTGACAGGGGGCGTGGAGACCCAGTACTTC. Translated, it gives CASSLTGGVETQYF.